The 3 T cell receptor beta chains given below trace back to one sample, sequenced in a study of response to subunit inactivated influenza vaccine. TCRdb itself ran the RT-PCR reads through MiXCR, one entry per CDR3 protein. The data show about 700,000 distinct CDR3 sequences, about 14% seen once. The sequences come from PBMCs from blood, collected less than 15 days before vaccination. These receptors originate from a man in his fifties who received an inactivated influenza vaccine.

This clonotype was recorded a few times. This chain joins TRBV5-1 and TRBJ2-7, with 9 nucleotides matching TRBD2. The CDR3 has 17 amino acids. V was pared by 0 bases and J by 3 bases, with 10 bases of the junction left unmatched. In germline, CDR1 is SGHRS, CDR2 YFSETQ. The CDR3 coding sequence is TGCGCCAGCAGCTTGGAGGTTCGCGGACTAGCGTACTACGAGCAGTACTTC. Its protein is CASSLEVRGLAYYEQYF.

The table lists this clonotype with a few counts. The genes are TRBV24-1 and TRBJ2-3, with 11 bases fitting TRBD2. Germline V lookup: CDR1 KGHDR, CDR2 SFDVKD. The ends lost 3 bases at V and 11 bases at J; junction bases unmatched: 6. The CDR3 loop spans 14 amino acids. CDR3 nucleotides: TGTGCCACCAGTGATACGCTAGCGGGGGGAGTGCAGTATTTT. Translated: CATSDTLAGGVQYF.

The chain uses TRBV5-6 and TRBJ2-7; D not resolved. Trimming cost V 2 bases and J 4 bases, with 13 bases left between them. CDR1 SGHDT and CDR2 YYEEEE come from the germline V gene. There are 14 residues in the CDR3. CDR3 sequence (DNA): TGTGCCAGCAGCTTTCGTTCTAGTACGTACGAGCAGTACTTC. This encodes CASSFRSSTYEQYF.